Below, one TCR beta chain is given with its context. The repertoire was sequenced with immunoSEQ multiplex PCR; TCRdb's copy has only in-frame clones and lacks some. There are about 340,000 clones in the sample; 80% to 90% occur only once, and around 4% lies in the top ten. This record belongs to a study of blood T cell repertoires in COVID-19. Participants reported their clinical history, and cohort assignment relied on those reports. The CDR3 consists of 13 residues. CDR1 is SGDLS and CDR2 is YYNGEE in the germline V gene. Between the trimmed V and J ends, which lost 0 bases and 9 bases, there was a span of 10 bases.

The sequence came from a woman in her forties with acute COVID-19. This sequence joins TRBV9 and TRBJ2-1, with TRBD2 as a possible D gene (5 bases). Sequencing used PBMCs or T cells enriched from blood (not recorded which). CDR3 loop: CASSVEGLGEQFF. The CDR3 bases are TGTGCCAGCAGCGTAGAAGGACTTGGTGAGCAGTTCTTC.